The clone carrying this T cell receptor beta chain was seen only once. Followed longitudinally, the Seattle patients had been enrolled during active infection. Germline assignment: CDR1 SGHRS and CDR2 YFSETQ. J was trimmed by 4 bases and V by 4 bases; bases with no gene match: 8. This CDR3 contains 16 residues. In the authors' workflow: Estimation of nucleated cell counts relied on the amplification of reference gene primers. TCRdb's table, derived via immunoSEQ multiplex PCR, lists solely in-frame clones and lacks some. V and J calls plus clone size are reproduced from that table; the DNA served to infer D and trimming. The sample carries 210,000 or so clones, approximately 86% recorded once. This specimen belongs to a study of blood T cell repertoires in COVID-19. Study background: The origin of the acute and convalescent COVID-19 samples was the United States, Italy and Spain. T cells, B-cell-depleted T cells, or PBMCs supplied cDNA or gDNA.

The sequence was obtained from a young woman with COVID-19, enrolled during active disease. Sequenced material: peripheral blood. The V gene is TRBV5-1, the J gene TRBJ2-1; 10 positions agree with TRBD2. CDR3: CASSPRTSGLYNEQFF. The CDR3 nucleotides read TGCGCCAGCAGCCCCCGGACTAGCGGACTTTACAATGAGCAGTTCTTC.